The next 17 T cell receptor beta chains were all read from a single sample in a study of shared clonotypes between healthy human individuals. Data came from immunoSEQ multiplex PCR; TCRdb stores just in-frame clones and leaves some out. This table holds 850,000 to 1,200,000 clones, approximately 76% found once. Material: memory CD4+ T cells sorted from blood. Documented subset: CD45RA-negative fraction. The receptors stem from a young man in good health.

The genes are TRBV19 and TRBJ2-7, with 8 bases fitting TRBD1. The germline V gene has CDR1 LNHDA and CDR2 SQIVND (reference sequence). Trimming at V came to 6 bases and at J to 4 bases, leaving 11 bases not matched to a gene. The CDR3 has 15 amino acids. The CDR3 here is CASRSGGEVTYEQYF. In DNA, the CDR3 is TGTGCCAGTAGGTCAGGGGGCGAGGTAACTTACGAGCAGTACTTC.

As to this clone: The same CDR3 also results from other DNA sequences found in this sample. The genes are TRBV2 and TRBJ2-5; no firm D call. Germline V gives CDR1 SNHLY, CDR2 FYNNEI. The CDR3 is made up of 12 amino acids. V was trimmed by 2 bases and J by 5 bases, leaving 6 bases between them. CDR3: CASSESGETQYF. The CDR3 coding sequence is TGTGCCAGCAGTGAATCCGGTGAGACCCAGTACTTC. Supplemented by reference TRBV2 and TRBJ2-5, the full variable domain reads EPEVTQTPSHQVTQMGQEVILRCVPISNHLYFYWYRQILGQKVEFLVSFYNNEISEKSEIFDDQFSVERPDGSNFTLKIRSTKLEDSAMYFCASSESGETQYFGPGTRLLVL.

The gene calls are TRBV5-1 and TRBJ2-2; a possible D gene is TRBD1 (6 bases). V shed 5 bases and J shed 4 bases, with 12 bases lying between them. The CDR3 is 14 residues long. Germline V gene sequence: CDR1 SGHRS, CDR2 YFSETQ. DNA for the CDR3: TGCGCCAGCAGTTCCACAGGGACCACCGGGGAGCTGTTTTTT. Its translation: CASSSTGTTGELFF.

Ten or more counts support this clone. The chain carries TRBV19 and TRBJ1-1; 9 bases are a match to TRBD1. The CDR3 totals 16 residues. CDR1 and CDR2 from the germline V gene are LNHDA and SQIVND (reference sequence). V shed 7 bases and J 0 bases; nucleotides not matched to a gene: 9. The CDR3 loop is CASTLGTGRMNTEAFF. Written as DNA, the CDR3 is TGTGCCAGTACCTTAGGGACAGGGAGAATGAACACTGAAGCTTTCTTT.

The chain carries TRBV29-1 and TRBJ1-1; the D gene is possibly TRBD1 (5 bases). This CDR3 has 14 residues. V gave up 4 bases and J gave up 0 bases, with 12 bases separating them. The germline CDR1 and CDR2 sequences are SQVTM and ANQGSEA. CDR3 nucleotides: TGCAGCGTTGTGGTAAAGGGGTTGAACACTGAAGCTTTCTTT. Protein product: CSVVVKGLNTEAFF. The complete variable domain, with remaining parts taken from reference TRBV29-1 and TRBJ1-1, reads SAVISQKPSRDICQRGTSLTIQCQVDSQVTMMFWYRQQPGQSLTLIATANQGSEATYESGFVIDKFPISRPNLTFSTLTVSNMSPEDSSIYLCSVVVKGLNTEAFFGQGTRLTVV.

Turning to this clone: Other DNA variants within this sample encode the same CDR3. The chain combines TRBV5-1 with TRBJ1-4; the D is unclear. Looked up from germline, CDR1 is SGHRS and CDR2 is YFSETQ. The CDR3 has 14 residues. V was trimmed by 0 bases and J by 5 bases, leaving 8 bases between them. CDR3 sequence reads: CASSLAGGNEKLFF. CDR3 DNA sequence: TGCGCCAGCAGCTTGGCAGGAGGCAATGAAAAACTGTTTTTT.

The rearrangement links TRBV30 to TRBJ2-3; no definite D call. The V and J ends lost 2 bases and 0 bases respectively, with 3 bases between them. The CDR3 consists of 12 residues. Per germline, CDR1 GTSNPN and CDR2 SVGIG (reference sequence). In DNA, the CDR3 is TGTGCCTGGAGTCAAAGCACAGATACGCAGTATTTT. Protein: CAWSQSTDTQYF.

This clone was detected a few times. The sample contains more than one DNA sequence encoding this CDR3. The chain recombines TRBV20-1 with TRBJ1-2; D remains ambiguous. The ends were cut back, 6 bases at V and 2 bases at J, with 7 bases in the middle. Looked up from germline, CDR1 is DFQATT and CDR2 is SNEGSKA (reference sequence). The CDR3 has 11 amino acids. CDR3 bases: TGCAGTGCAACGGACAACTATGGCTACACCTTC. It specifies CSATDNYGYTF.

The chain uses TRBV2 and TRBJ2-2; D may be TRBD1 or TRBD2 (5 bases each). The CDR3 spans 14 residues. In germline, CDR1 is SNHLY, CDR2 FYNNEI. The germline V and J ends were trimmed by 6 bases and 4 bases, with 12 bases remaining between them. CDR3 sequence reads: CASSEGPATGELFF. The CDR3, as DNA: TGTGCCAGCAGCGAGGGGCCGGCCACCGGGGAGCTGTTTTTT.

This clone has a single count. Additional DNA sequences in this sample encode the identical CDR3. The rearrangement joins TRBV11-2 to TRBJ2-3; D unclear. CDR1 is SGHAT, CDR2 FQNNGV, per germline. V was shortened by 1 base and J by 2 bases, with 7 bases between the two germline ends. The CDR3 covers 14 residues. Here the CDR3 DNA reads TGTGCCAGCAGCTTAGGACCAATCACAGATACGCAGTATTTT. Translation: CASSLGPITDTQYF.

This chain connects TRBV18 to TRBJ1-4, with a tentative D call TRBD1 (5 bases). V was pared by 4 bases and J by 3 bases, with 9 bases between. The CDR3 sequence is 14 residues long. Germline V gene data show CDR1 as KGHSH and CDR2 as LQKENI. The CDR3 region is CASSHRQSNEKLFF. For the CDR3, the DNA is TGTGCCAGCTCACACAGGCAATCTAATGAAAAACTGTTTTTT.

This clone was counted once. V gene TRBV5-4 combines with J gene TRBJ1-2; weak D call: TRBD1 (6 bases). CDR3 length: 13 amino acids. V shed 4 bases and J shed 6 bases, with 13 bases lying between them. The germline V gene has CDR1 SGHNT and CDR2 YYREEE (reference sequence). The CDR3 sequence: CASSLRGQNGYTF. The CDR3 DNA is TGTGCCAGCAGCCTGCGGGGGCAGAATGGCTACACCTTC.

The rearrangement uses TRBV7-9 and TRBJ2-2; D gene uncertain. With 5 bases removed from V and 5 bases from J, the gap between germline ends came to 12 bases. This CDR3 is built from 14 residues. CDR1 SEHNR and CDR2 FQNEAQ come from the germline V gene (reference sequence). This CDR3 reads CASSPSRATGELFF. The CDR3 region has the DNA TGTGCCAGCAGCCCCAGCCGCGCGACCGGGGAGCTGTTTTTT.

The gene calls are TRBV2 and TRBJ2-3, with a possible D match to TRBD2 (6 bases). CDR1 and CDR2 from the germline V gene are SNHLY and FYNNEI. Trimming left V 5 bases short and J 4 bases short, with 7 bases between. CDR3 size: 12 residues. In DNA, the CDR3 is TGTGCCAGCAGTAGACTAGCAGATACGCAGTATTTT. Translated, it gives CASSRLADTQYF.

This rearrangement joins TRBV5-6 to TRBJ2-3, with 10 bases identical to TRBD2. Germline loops: CDR1 SGHDT, CDR2 YYEEEE. The CDR3 loop spans 18 amino acids. Losses at the gene ends were 3 bases for V and 2 bases for J; bases not matched to a gene: 12. This chain's CDR3 is CASSWGSGRPVNTDTQYF. In DNA form, the CDR3 reads TGTGCCAGCAGCTGGGGTAGCGGGAGGCCTGTCAACACAGATACGCAGTATTTT.

The J gene is TRBJ2-2, the V gene TRBV2; 8 bases match TRBD2. Germline lookup yields CDR1 SNHLY and CDR2 FYNNEI. There are 15 residues in the CDR3. Germline trimming cut 2 bases from V and 3 bases from J; bases unmatched to any gene: 2. CDR3 bases: TGTGCCAGCAGTGAAACAGCGGGGGACACCGGGGAGCTGTTTTTT. It is translated as CASSETAGDTGELFF.

J is TRBJ2-1 and V is TRBV10-3, with TRBD2 matching over 11 bases. From germline, CDR1 is ENHRY and CDR2 SYGVKD. Trimming removed 10 bases from V and 9 bases from J; junction bases left unmatched: 17. This CDR3 has 16 residues. CDR3 nucleotide sequence: TGTGCCACCTTAGAAAACCTAGCGGGAGGTAGCATTGAGCAGTTCTTC. Its translation: CATLENLAGGSIEQFF.